The 25 T cell receptor beta chains presented below share a single source sample, sequenced in a study of shared clonotypes between healthy human individuals. Libraries were prepared by immunoSEQ multiplex PCR; TCRdb keeps only in-frame clonotypes and omits some of them. The sample lists roughly 170,000 clones; 66% were seen once. What was sequenced was memory CD4+ T cells sorted from blood. The subset here: CD45RA-negative fraction. All receptors derive from a young man in good health.

V and J are TRBV28 and TRBJ1-4; 9 nucleotides align to TRBD1. There are 15 residues in the CDR3. The V and J ends lost 4 bases and 7 bases, in that order; junction bases with no gene match: 7. Germline V gene sequence: CDR1 MDHEN, CDR2 SYDVKM. CDR3 region: CASSSLQGALEKLFF. CDR3 sequence (DNA): TGTGCCAGCAGTTCCCTACAGGGGGCGCTTGAAAAACTGTTTTTT.

Only one count was recorded for this clone. V usage is TRBV9 and J usage is TRBJ2-2, with 11 bases identical to TRBD2. Losses at the gene ends were 2 bases for V and 5 bases for J; bases not matched to a gene: 5. CDR3 length equals 16 residues. The germline V gene encodes CDR1 SGDLS and CDR2 YYNGEE. The CDR3 DNA follows: TGTGCCAGCAGCGTGCAGACTAGCGGGGTTACCGGGGAGCTGTTTTTT. As protein: CASSVQTSGVTGELFF.

The chain combines TRBV5-1 with TRBJ2-6; 16 nucleotides line up with TRBD2. This CDR3 is built from 19 residues. The germline V gene has CDR1 SGHRS and CDR2 YFSETQ. V was clipped by 4 bases and J by 4 bases; unmatched bases: 8. The CDR3 DNA is TGCGCCAGCAGCCCTGGGACTAGCGGGAGGGGGGCAGGGGCCAACGTCCTGACTTTC. It codes for CASSPGTSGRGAGANVLTF.

The chain is built from TRBV18 and TRBJ2-3; possible D gene TRBD1, 6 bases. The germline V gene has CDR1 KGHSH and CDR2 LQKENI. Trimming cost V 2 bases and J 4 bases, with 13 bases left between them. The CDR3 covers 15 residues. CDR3 sequence reads: CASSPSMAGADTQYF. The DNA of the CDR3 is TGTGCCAGCTCACCATCGATGGCAGGGGCAGATACGCAGTATTTT.

The rearrangement links TRBV9 to TRBJ2-7; D is perhaps TRBD1 (6 bases). Trimming stripped 0 bases from V and 1 base from J, with 14 bases between. CDR3 length equals 16 residues. Germline V gene sequence: CDR1 SGDLS, CDR2 YYNGEE. The CDR3 DNA reads TGTGCCAGCAGCGTAGCGCCTGGACAGAATTCCTACGAGCAGTACTTC. It specifies CASSVAPGQNSYEQYF.

The chain is built from TRBV18 and TRBJ1-5; tentatively, D is TRBD1 (5 bases). The germline V and J ends were trimmed by 2 bases and 6 bases, with 8 bases remaining between them. CDR3 length equals 13 residues. Per germline, CDR1 KGHSH and CDR2 LQKENI. This CDR3 is CASSPGAGQPQHF. CDR3 DNA sequence: TGTGCCAGCTCACCAGGGGCAGGTCAGCCCCAGCATTTT.

The rearrangement joins TRBV21-1 to TRBJ2-4; the table gives TRBD2 as D, unverified against the DNA. TRBV21-1 is shown as a pseudogene. The CDR3 covers 15 residues. CDR3 amino acids: CASSKALGTNHIQYF. CDR3 bases: TGTGCCAGCAGCAAAGCGCTCGGGACTAATCACATTCAGTACTTC.

This chain uses TRBV19 with TRBJ2-7, with D possibly matching TRBD1 (5 bases). CDR1 is LNHDA, CDR2 SQIVND, per germline (reference sequence). V lost 6 bases and J 4 bases, leaving 13 bases between the germline ends. The CDR3 has 13 residues. The DNA of the CDR3 is TGTGCCAGTAGCCAGACAGTCTTGTACGAGCAGTACTTC. Translated, it gives CASSQTVLYEQYF.

The CDR3 loop is CASRDPGPQHF. CDR3 DNA sequence: TGTGCCAGCAGGGACCCAGGGCCCCAGCATTTT. The chain recombines TRBV6-1 with TRBJ1-5; D uncertain. Germline lookup yields CDR1 MNHNS and CDR2 SASEGT. This CDR3 has 11 residues. V lost 6 bases and J 9 bases, leaving 9 bases between the germline ends.

The chain carries TRBV28 and TRBJ1-1; 8 bases map to TRBD1. This CDR3 spans 14 amino acids. Germline V gives CDR1 MDHEN, CDR2 SYDVKM. J lost 8 bases, V lost 1 base, and 6 bases had no gene match. Here the CDR3 reads CASSLSGQGSEAFF. CDR3 bases: TGTGCCAGCAGTTTATCCGGACAGGGCTCGGAAGCTTTCTTT.

This chain uses TRBV19 with TRBJ1-2; 7 nucleotides agree with TRBD1. Per the germline V gene, CDR1 is LNHDA and CDR2 is SQIVND (reference sequence). The CDR3 extends over 15 amino acids. V was pared by 3 bases and J by 7 bases, with 11 bases of the junction left unmatched. CDR3 in DNA: TGTGCCAGTAGTATCCGGGACGACAGGGACTCTGGCTACACCTTC. As protein: CASSIRDDRDSGYTF.

CDR3 nucleotides: TGTGCCAGCAGCCAAGAAATACGGGAGACCCAGTACTTC. Its protein product is CASSQEIRETQYF. The rearrangement uses TRBV14 and TRBJ2-5; D not certain. Germline assignment: CDR1 SGHDN and CDR2 FVKESK. The CDR3 loop spans 13 amino acids. V was pared by 0 bases and J by 5 bases, with 7 bases between. The variable domain in full, completed from reference TRBV14 and TRBJ2-5, reads EAGVTQFPSHSVIEKGQTVTLRCDPISGHDNLYWYRRVMGKEIKFLLHFVKESKQDESGMPNNRFLAERTGGTYSTLKVQPAELEDSGVYFCASSQEIRETQYFGPGTRLLVL.

This chain links TRBV5-5 with TRBJ2-7; D remains unclear. The CDR3 has 11 residues. Germline V gene data show CDR1 as SGHKS and CDR2 as YYEKEE (reference sequence). V was cut by 3 bases and J by 1 base, with 2 bases left in between. The CDR3 DNA is TGTGCCAGCAGCTATTCCTACGAGCAGTACTTC. Protein product: CASSYSYEQYF.

For the CDR3, the DNA is TGTGCCAGTAGTATATGGTCGGGACAGAGCTCCTACGAGCAGTACTTC. Translating gives CASSIWSGQSSYEQYF. The chain couples TRBV19 to TRBJ2-7; 7 positions match TRBD1. This CDR3 is 16 amino acids long. V was clipped by 2 bases and J by 0 bases; unmatched bases: 7. Germline V gives CDR1 LNHDA, CDR2 SQIVND (reference sequence).

This chain links TRBV10-3 with TRBJ2-7; a possible D gene is TRBD2 (5 bases). From germline, CDR1 is ENHRY and CDR2 SYGVKD. The CDR3 length is 12 residues. Deletions cut 8 bases from V and 3 bases from J, with 11 bases between. The DNA for the CDR3 is TGTGCCATCCGGGATTCGTTCTACGAGCAGTACTTC. Translation gives CAIRDSFYEQYF.

This clone has a handful of counts. The chain has TRBV2 and TRBJ1-2; tentatively, D is TRBD1 (6 bases). With 8 bases removed from V and 14 bases from J, the gap between germline ends came to 30 bases. This CDR3 comprises 15 residues. Germline V gene lookup returns CDR1 SNHLY and CDR2 FYNNEI. In DNA form, the CDR3 reads TGTGCCAGCCACGGTGGGTCCCACAGGGCGGTTTTCGGGACCTTC. Translated, it gives CASHGGSHRAVFGTF.

This clone was counted a single time. The V call is TRBV6-5, the J call TRBJ1-2, with 8 bases fitting TRBD1. Germline CDR1 reads MNHEY; CDR2 reads SVGAGI. This CDR3 spans 12 amino acids. The V gene end was trimmed by 6 bases and the J gene end by 7 bases; junction bases not matched to a gene: 4. CDR3 bases: TGTGCCAGCAGCAGGGGGCAGATTGGCTACACCTTC. Translation gives CASSRGQIGYTF.

CDR3 nucleotide sequence: TGCGCCAGCAGCCAAGAGCTAGCGGCGAGCACAGATACGCAGTATTTT. It is translated as CASSQELAASTDTQYF. The rearrangement links TRBV4-3 to TRBJ2-3, with 7 bases matching TRBD2. CDR1 and CDR2 from the germline V gene are LGHNA and YSLEER. This CDR3 is built from 16 residues. V dropped 0 bases and J dropped 0; count of bases not matched to a gene: 3.

This chain connects TRBV28 to TRBJ2-7; the match to TRBD2 covers 10 bases. J was trimmed by 5 bases and V by 6 bases; bases with no gene match: 10. The CDR3 consists of 15 residues. Germline CDR1 and CDR2: MDHEN and SYDVKM. CDR3 residues: CASSLTLAGVHEQYF. DNA of the CDR3: TGTGCCAGCAGCCTAACTCTAGCGGGAGTACACGAGCAGTACTTC. Based on the CDR3 plus reference TRBV28 and TRBJ2-7, the full variable domain is DVKVTQSSRYLVKRTGEKVFLECVQDMDHENMFWYRQDPGLGLRLIYFSYDVKMKEKGDIPEGYSVSREKKERFSLILESASTNQTSMYLCASSLTLAGVHEQYFGPGTRLTVT.

The chain carries TRBV6-5 and TRBJ1-1, with unresolved D. Per the germline V gene, CDR1 is MNHEY and CDR2 is SVGAGI. This CDR3 contains 13 residues. Trimming left V 0 bases short and J 7 bases short, with 9 bases between. The CDR3, as DNA: TGTGCCAGCAGTTACTCGGGAAGCAATGAAGCTTTCTTT. This codes for CASSYSGSNEAFF.

Concerning this clone: Relative to the germline gene, one junction end is altered; a read error may explain this. This CDR3 is also generated by other DNA sequences in the sample. The J gene is TRBJ2-3, the V gene TRBV18; D gene ambiguous. Germline values: CDR1 KGHSH, CDR2 LQKENI. This CDR3 comprises 13 residues. The CDR3 protein is CASAPGFTDTQYF. CDR3 coding DNA: TGTGCCAGCGCACCCGGGTTTACAGATACGCAATATTTT.

The gene calls are TRBV29-1 and TRBJ2-1; D gene uncertain. V lost 6 bases and J lost 4, with 7 bases in between. There are 11 residues in the CDR3. Germline assignment: CDR1 SQVTM and CDR2 ANQGSEA. The chain's CDR3 is CSVVNYNEQFF. The CDR3 DNA sequence: TGCAGCGTCGTTAATTACAATGAGCAGTTCTTC.

The chain combines TRBV11-2 with TRBJ1-2; 7 bases match TRBD1. The junction had 7 bases not matched to a gene; V was cut back by 2 bases and J by 10 bases. The germline CDR1 and CDR2 sequences are SGHAT and FQNNGV. This CDR3 region has 13 residues. In DNA form, the CDR3 reads TGTGCCAGCAGCTTACACAGGGGAAATGACTACACCTTC. It translates to CASSLHRGNDYTF.

This clone was seen a few times. This chain links TRBV6-6 with TRBJ1-5; D might be TRBD1 (6 bases). This CDR3 contains 13 residues. CDR1 is MNHNY, CDR2 SVGAGI, per germline (reference sequence). V was cut by 7 bases and J by 9 bases, with 16 bases left in between. The CDR3 is CASTPTGSRPQHF. In nucleotides, the CDR3 is TGTGCCAGCACCCCGACAGGCAGCCGGCCCCAGCATTTT.

The J gene is TRBJ1-1, the V gene TRBV29-1; 9 positions agree with TRBD1. V lost 5 bases, J lost 5 bases, and 6 bases stayed unmatched. This CDR3 is built from 13 residues. CDR1 and CDR2 (germline): SQVTM, ANQGSEA. For the CDR3, the DNA is TGCAGCGTTTCCCGGACAGGGGATACTGAAGCTTTCTTT. Protein product: CSVSRTGDTEAFF.